One sample yielded the 3 T cell receptor beta chains listed below, sequenced in a study of blood T cell repertoires in COVID-19. TCRdb's table, derived via immunoSEQ multiplex PCR, lists solely in-frame clones and lacks some. The sample has about 350,000 clones; around 87% are singletons. The sequenced sample consisted of peripheral blood. The receptor source for this set is a woman aged 45-59 years with COVID-19, enrolled during active disease.

V usage is TRBV4-1 and J usage is TRBJ1-2; D is unresolved. V was pared by 0 bases and J by 5 bases, with 13 bases between. The CDR3 consists of 15 residues. In germline, CDR1 is MGHRA, CDR2 YSYEKL. The CDR3 sequence: CASSQDPGVPYGYTF. The DNA for the CDR3 is TGCGCCAGCAGCCAAGATCCCGGAGTACCTTATGGCTACACCTTC.

The chain uses TRBV6-5 and TRBJ1-1, with 8 bases matching TRBD1. Germline lookup yields CDR1 MNHEY and CDR2 SVGAGI. The ends lost 0 bases at V and 0 bases at J; junction bases unmatched: 3. There are 16 residues in the CDR3. CDR3 residues: CASSYSTGGMNTEAFF. Written as DNA, the CDR3 is TGTGCCAGCAGTTACTCCACAGGGGGGATGAACACTGAAGCTTTCTTT.

J is TRBJ2-7 and V is TRBV7-2; the D gene is possibly TRBD1 (8 bases). V shed 5 bases and J shed 5 bases, with 25 bases lying between them. Germline CDR1 reads SGHTA; CDR2 reads FQGNSA. This CDR3 spans 17 amino acids. CDR3 residues: CASSPGQGRAGFHEQYF. The CDR3 region has the DNA TGTGCCAGCAGCCCAGGACAGGGCCGAGCGGGATTCCACGAGCAGTACTTC. The entire variable domain, with the rest obtained from reference TRBV7-2 and TRBJ2-7, is as follows: GAGVSQSPSNKVTEKGKDVELRCDPISGHTALYWYRQSLGQGLEFLIYFQGNSAPDKSGLPSDRFSAERTGGSVSTLTIQRTQQEDSAVYLCASSPGQGRAGFHEQYFGPGTRLTVT.